This TCR beta chain was captured in a study of CD8+CD57+ T cells in acquired aplastic anemia. As for the study in general: Sorted CD4+ and CD8+ cells yielded about 3 ug of DNA on average. Sequencing produced an average of around 10 million reads per healthy donor for CD4+ cells.

In the case of this clonotype: Antigen: not known.

Findings of the study overall: Researchers reported that CD8+ Simpson's diversity was not significantly different in patients versus controls. Patients and controls shared over 25 CD8+ CDR3 sequences, which appeared highly expressed in patients and within their immunodominant clones.

Trimming pared 1 base from V and 11 bases from J, leaving 13 bases between. The CDR3 extends over 14 amino acids. Germline CDR1 reads SGHRS; CDR2 reads YFSETQ. The template for TCR beta VDJ and CDR3 sequence profiling was genomic DNA. MiXCR, run by TCRdb on the reads, gives a single entry per CDR3 protein. The sample includes 400,000 to 450,000 distinct CDR3 sequences, about 70% of them seen just once. The specimen was sorted CD4+, CD8+, or CD8+CD57+ T cells (not recorded which) from PBMCs. The V gene is TRBV5-1, the J gene TRBJ1-6; TRBD1 is a possible D gene (5 bases). The origin of this receptor is a human donor in good health, serving as a control. Here the CDR3 reads CASSLTGTITPLHF. CDR3 in DNA: TGCGCCAGCAGCTTGACCGGGACTATCACACCCCTCCACTTT.